The sequence of this TCR beta chain was determined in a study of cytotoxic CD8 clonotypes in ibrutinib-treated CLL. Study in general: The subjects consisted of 11 relapsed/refractory and around 15 treatment-naive individuals, with 17 to 18 IGHV unmutated.

Broader study findings: Clonality increased at ibrutinib response, then returned toward baseline at progression. Public clonotypes (which were uncommon) either contracted or remained stable on treatment.

Sequencing was performed with immunoSEQ multiplex PCR; in TCRdb, only in-frame clones are kept and a portion is missing. Altogether 150,000 to 200,000 clones are present, roughly 84% being singletons, with the ten largest covering more than 2.5%. As to this clone: No antigen is known for it.

Trimming removed 0 bases from V and 8 bases from J, with 6 bases in between. CDR3 size: 12 residues. CDR1 SGHRS and CDR2 YFSETQ come from the germline V gene. The chain has TRBV5-1 and TRBJ2-1; D gene ambiguous. This TCR was sampled from a human donor with chronic lymphocytic leukemia. The source was PBMCs, collected at disease progression, from a patient treated with ibrutinib. The DNA of the CDR3 is TGCGCCAGCAGCTTGGAAGTCGATGAGCAGTTCTTC. Residues: CASSLEVDEQFF.